Listed below are T cell receptor beta chains from one sample, sequenced in a study of control samples from healthy donors and cancer patients. The protocol was immunoSEQ multiplex PCR, while the TCRdb copy is restricted to in-frame clones and leaves out a portion. The data show more than 80,000 clones, approximately 95% seen once. The source material was blood. These receptors came from a young man in good health. The CDR3 runs from the conserved cysteine through the conserved F or W. The order of the fields is CDR3 protein, CDR3 DNA, J gene, clone size, V gene, D gene. The D gene is left open where the match is weak. The size field is filled for only some rows; it gives once, few, many or a size class.

CDR3 protein: CASSSRGGGDSPLHF; CDR3 DNA: TGCGCCAGCAGCTCTCGTGGAGGTGGGGATTCACCCCTCCACTTT; J gene: TRBJ1-6; clone size: -; V gene: TRBV5-1; D gene: -
CDR3 protein: CALIPNGNTIYF; CDR3 DNA: TGTGCCTTAATCCCCAACGGAAACACCATATATTTT; J gene: TRBJ1-3; clone size: -; V gene: TRBV30; D gene: -
CDR3 protein: CATSLWPGVRNQPQHF; CDR3 DNA: TGTGCCACCAGTTTGTGGCCGGGGGTACGCAATCAGCCCCAGCATTTT; J gene: TRBJ1-5; clone size: -; V gene: TRBV15; D gene: -
CDR3 protein: CATSEPNRNYGYTF; CDR3 DNA: TGTGCCACCAGTGAACCAAATAGAAACTATGGCTACACCTTC; J gene: TRBJ1-2; clone size: -; V gene: TRBV24-1; D gene: -
CDR3 protein: CASTTPAGENTEAFF; CDR3 DNA: TGTGCCAGCACTACCCCTGCAGGGGAGAACACTGAAGCTTTCTTT; J gene: TRBJ1-1; clone size: -; V gene: TRBV6-5; D gene: -
CDR3 protein: CASSSGGGGNTIYF; CDR3 DNA: TGTGCCAGCAGTTCAGGGGGAGGTGGAAACACCATATATTTT; J gene: TRBJ1-3; clone size: -; V gene: TRBV27; D gene: TRBD1
CDR3 protein: CASSDSTGGNEQFF; CDR3 DNA: TGTGCCAGCAGTGACTCAACAGGGGGCAATGAGCAGTTCTTC; J gene: TRBJ2-1; clone size: few; V gene: TRBV6-4; D gene: TRBD1
CDR3 protein: CASSGGTLVETQYF; CDR3 DNA: TGTGCCAGCAGCGGCGGGACCTTAGTGGAGACCCAGTACTTC; J gene: TRBJ2-5; clone size: -; V gene: TRBV2; D gene: -
CDR3 protein: CASSLAQGAQGYTF; CDR3 DNA: TGTGCCAGCAGCTTAGCGCAGGGGGCGCAGGGCTACACCTTC; J gene: TRBJ1-2; clone size: -; V gene: TRBV7-8; D gene: TRBD1
CDR3 protein: CASSLSPGTGGQPQHF; CDR3 DNA: TGTGCCAGCAGTTTATCCCCCGGGACAGGGGGTCAGCCCCAGCATTTT; J gene: TRBJ1-5; clone size: -; V gene: TRBV27; D gene: TRBD1
CDR3 protein: CASSVRTGQLNQPQHF; CDR3 DNA: TGTGCCAGCAGTGTACGGACAGGGCAACTAAATCAGCCCCAGCATTTT; J gene: TRBJ1-5; clone size: -; V gene: TRBV25-1; D gene: TRBD1
CDR3 protein: CASSVKIGYTF; CDR3 DNA: TGTGCCAGCAGTGTGAAGATCGGCTACACCTTC; J gene: TRBJ1-2; clone size: -; V gene: TRBV2; D gene: -
CDR3 protein: CSVAYSYYEQYF; CDR3 DNA: TGCAGCGTTGCTTACAGTTATTACGAGCAGTACTTC; J gene: TRBJ2-7; clone size: -; V gene: TRBV29-1; D gene: -
CDR3 protein: CATSPSGRFNEQFF; CDR3 DNA: TGTGCCACCAGTCCTAGCGGGAGATTTAATGAGCAGTTCTTC; J gene: TRBJ2-1; clone size: -; V gene: TRBV24-1; D gene: TRBD2
CDR3 protein: CASSIWTSGRLDEQFF; CDR3 DNA: TGTGCCAGTAGTATATGGACTAGCGGGAGATTGGATGAGCAGTTCTTC; J gene: TRBJ2-1; clone size: -; V gene: TRBV19; D gene: TRBD2
CDR3 protein: CASSWGAGATYEQYF; CDR3 DNA: TGTGCCAGCAGCTGGGGGGCAGGGGCAACCTACGAGCAGTACTTC; J gene: TRBJ2-7; clone size: once; V gene: TRBV7-9; D gene: -